This T cell receptor beta chain was obtained from a study of T cell responses to AZD1222 COVID-19 vaccine. Only in-frame clones appear in the TCRdb table, and some are missing; sequencing was by immunoSEQ multiplex PCR. The profile shows 57,000 or so clones, around 83% of them singletons. Looked up from germline, CDR1 is MNHEY and CDR2 is SVGEGT. The CDR3 consists of 15 residues. With 2 bases removed from V and 6 bases from J, the gap between germline ends came to 16 bases. Sequences were derived from peripheral blood, sampled on day 0 of MenACWY control vaccination. This chain uses TRBV6-2 or TRBV6-3 with TRBJ1-2; D may be TRBD1 (5 bases). The clonotype was recovered from an adult in good health. CDR3 in DNA: TGTGCCAGCAGTTACCGAATGGGGCCAAAGGATGGCTACACCTTC. Protein sequence: CASSYRMGPKDGYTF.